Detailed here is one T cell receptor (beta chain). Its antigen is as yet unknown. This specimen comes from a study of shared clonotypes between healthy human individuals. Study background: Each donor's CD4 naive and CD4 memory cells filled three plates apiece, CD8 naive two, and CD8 memory one. General study points: As a rule, naive subsets had a larger estimated richness than memory subsets.

The germline V gene has CDR1 MDHEN and CDR2 SYDVKM. V was shortened by 4 bases and J by 6 bases, with 19 bases between the two germline ends. CDR3 length: 15 amino acids. Genomic DNA (from each subset) was split evenly across several immunoSEQ plates. In the source study's methods: ImmunoSEQ gave junction-only sequences without quality scores, so filtering differed. Only in-frame clones appear in the TCRdb table, and some are missing; sequencing was by immunoSEQ multiplex PCR. D and trimming come from the DNA, and the V and J calls and clone size come from that table. Here the sample spans 2 million to 2.5 million clones, less than 95% being singletons.

This receptor was identified in a man younger than 35 in good health. Some clones in this sample may be carry-over from other donors' samples. Sequencing was performed on naive CD4+ T cells from PBMCs. Regarding subset: CD45RA+ positively selected. The chain couples TRBV28 to TRBJ2-7; no firm D call. The CDR3 region is CASSSFSDPSLEQYF. As DNA, the CDR3 is TGTGCCAGCAGTTCCTTTTCGGACCCCTCCCTCGAGCAGTACTTC.